The sequence of this T cell receptor beta chain was determined in a study of blood T cell repertoires in COVID-19 (dated by TCRdb to between 2020 and 2021). With respect to the entire study: Samples from collaborators originated in the United States, Italy and Spain and spanned both the acute and convalescent phases of COVID-19. Sample metadata almost always included a de-identified subject ID, COVID-19 status, age in years and sex. Deeply sampled blood TCRbeta repertoires from subjects exposed to, actively infected with, or recovered from COVID-19 were included in the dataset. Samples were obtained from the ongoing ImmuneRACE study (first 160 participants) and from some 1,300 subjects provided by 6 global collaborators. Where available, HLA class I and class II types were obtained from metadata supplied by the sample provider rather than from assay-based typing. The material from the prospective study consisted of cDNA or gDNA derived from T cells, B-cell-depleted T cells, or PBMCs. The repertoires were released in a freely available public database intended as a resource for research on the immune response to SARS-CoV-2.

Participants in the prospective study were enrolled through a virtual design, were aged roughly 18 to 95 years, and lived in roughly 25 United States geographic areas. In the prospective study, participants were assigned to cohorts based on the clinical history participants reported in a screening survey and a study questionnaire. In the prospective study, mobile phlebotomists collected whole blood, serum and a nasopharyngeal or oropharyngeal swab from each participant. Prospective study participants could optionally give additional blood draws and questionnaires over an approximately 2-month period. Blood samples from the prospective study were shipped frozen or at room temperature prior to DNA extraction. The immunoSEQ Assay, a bias-controlled multiplex PCR, was used to amplify TCRbeta CDR3 regions from genomic DNA. In the original analysis: Within the assay, amplification of reference gene primers was used to estimate how many nucleated cells each sample contained. To quantify the absolute abundance of each unique TCRbeta CDR3 rearrangement, sequence reads were collapsed and filtered. Productive Simpson clonality was computed per sample as the square root of Simpson's diversity index over productive rearrangements. Drawn from immuneACCESS, this table holds only the in-frame rearrangements with V and J called that TCRdb kept. Clones are partly lost; checked studies trace under half to an unresolved V gene and leave the rest unexplained. That table furnishes V, J and clone size, whereas the DNA furnished D and trimming. The sample includes approximately 260,000 clones, with approximately 90% observed a single time. The ten top clones hold 0.95% to 1.5% of the sample.

Clipping removes 5 bases from V and 4 bases from J, with 6 as the unmatched junction base count. From a lookup of the germline V gene (reference sequence), CDR1 and CDR2 are LGHDT and YNNKEL. Its CDR3 holds 14 amino acids, cysteine through phenylalanine. Only CDR3 DNA remains: 42 bases, in frame from the first base. Notes on this clone: This receptor's antigen is unknown. No much larger clone is present one base from it, and per-base qualities are unavailable.

What the study reported, not specific to this receptor: Clinical and demographic metadata were provided uncurated, with the amount varying by source and participant.

The sample taken for sequencing was PBMCs or T cells enriched from blood (not recorded which). This TCR came from a woman in her thirties or forties with acute COVID-19. This receptor chain uses TRBV3-1 (or the pseudogene TRBV3-2) and TRBJ1-1; TRBD1 agrees with 8 junctional bases. The DNA is TGTGCCAGCAGCTTTGAAACAGGGGGCACTGAAGCTTTCTTT. Translated, this gives CASSFETGGTEAFF.